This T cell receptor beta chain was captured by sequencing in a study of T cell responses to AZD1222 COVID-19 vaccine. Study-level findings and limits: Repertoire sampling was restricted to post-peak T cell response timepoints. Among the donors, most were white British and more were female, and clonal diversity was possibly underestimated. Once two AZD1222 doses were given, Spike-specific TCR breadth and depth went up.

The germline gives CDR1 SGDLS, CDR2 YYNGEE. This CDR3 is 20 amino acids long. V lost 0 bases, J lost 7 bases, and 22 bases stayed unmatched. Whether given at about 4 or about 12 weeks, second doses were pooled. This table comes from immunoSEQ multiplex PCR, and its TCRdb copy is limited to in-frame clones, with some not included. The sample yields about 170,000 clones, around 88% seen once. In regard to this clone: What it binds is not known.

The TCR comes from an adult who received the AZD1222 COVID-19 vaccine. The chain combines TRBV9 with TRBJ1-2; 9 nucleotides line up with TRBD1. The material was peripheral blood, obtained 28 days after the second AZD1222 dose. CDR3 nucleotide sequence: TGTGCCAGCAGCGTAGCGGGCGGACGGACAGGGGACGTGCTTAGTGGTGGCTACACCTTC. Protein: CASSVAGGRTGDVLSGGYTF.